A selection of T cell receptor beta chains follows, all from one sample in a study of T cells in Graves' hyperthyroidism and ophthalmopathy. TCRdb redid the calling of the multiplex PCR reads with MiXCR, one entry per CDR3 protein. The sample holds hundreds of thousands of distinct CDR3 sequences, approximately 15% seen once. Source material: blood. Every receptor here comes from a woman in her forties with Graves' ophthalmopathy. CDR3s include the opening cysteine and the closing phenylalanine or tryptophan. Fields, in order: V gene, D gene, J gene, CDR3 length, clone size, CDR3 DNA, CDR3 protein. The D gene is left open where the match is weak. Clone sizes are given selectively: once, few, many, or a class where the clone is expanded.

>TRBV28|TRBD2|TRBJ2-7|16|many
TGTGCCAGCAGTTTATCCGGGACTAGCGGTTCCTACGAGCAGTACTTC
CASSLSGTSGSYEQYF
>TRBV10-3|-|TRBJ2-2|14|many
TGTGCCAACACTCCCTTCCCAAACACCGGGGAGCTGTTTTTT
CANTPFPNTGELFF
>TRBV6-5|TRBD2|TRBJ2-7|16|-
TGTGCCAGCAGTTACTCGTCGCTAGCGGGCTTCTACGAGCAGTACTTC
CASSYSSLAGFYEQYF
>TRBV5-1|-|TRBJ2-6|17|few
TGCGCCAGCAGCCCCGCGATCGGAGGGCCTGGGGCCAACGTCCTGACTTTC
CASSPAIGGPGANVLTF
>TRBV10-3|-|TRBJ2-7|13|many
TGTGCCATCAGTGAGAATTTGGGAGCCGGGCAGTACTTC
CAISENLGAGQYF
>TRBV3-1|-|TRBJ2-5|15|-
TGTGCCAGCAGCCGACGGGCCCCGGTGGGGGAGACCCAGTACTTC
CASSRRAPVGETQYF
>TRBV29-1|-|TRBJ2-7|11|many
TGCAGCTCTAAGACGGACTACGAGCAGTACTTC
CSSKTDYEQYF
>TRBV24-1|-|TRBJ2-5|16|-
TGTGCCACCAGTGATTTTGAGACCGTTCATGGCGGGACCCAGTACTTC
CATSDFETVHGGTQYF
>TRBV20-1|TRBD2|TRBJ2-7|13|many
TGCAGTGCTAGACGGACTAGCCTTTACGAGCAGTACTTC
CSARRTSLYEQYF
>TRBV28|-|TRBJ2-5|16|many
TGTGCCAGCACTCCTTTTGGTTCCGATACCGAAGAGACCCAGTACTTC
CASTPFGSDTEETQYF
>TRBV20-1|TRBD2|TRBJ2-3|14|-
TGCAGTGCGCCAGGACTAGCGGGAGCAGATACGCAGTATTTT
CSAPGLAGADTQYF
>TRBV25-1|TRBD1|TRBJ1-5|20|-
TGTGCCAGCAGTCCTAACCACCAGGACAGGCCGCCGTATAGCAATCAGCCCCAGCATTTT
CASSPNHQDRPPYSNQPQHF
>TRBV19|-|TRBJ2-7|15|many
TGTGCCAGTAGTATGGCGGGACTTAACTCCTACGAGCAGTACTTC
CASSMAGLNSYEQYF
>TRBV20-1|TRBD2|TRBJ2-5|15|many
TGCAGTGCTAGGGAACGTCTAGCGGGTATTGAGACCCAGTACTTC
CSARERLAGIETQYF
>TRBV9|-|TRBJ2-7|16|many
TGTGCCAGCAGCGTAAGGAATCGCGGGCACTCCTACGAGCAGTACTTC
CASSVRNRGHSYEQYF
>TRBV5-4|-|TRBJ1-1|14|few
TGTGCCAGCGGGGCCGGAACTCCCGGCGGTGAAGCTTTCTTT
CASGAGTPGGEAFF
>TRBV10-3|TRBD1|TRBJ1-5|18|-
TGTGCCGGGCGACAGGGGCACAAGTCCCCGACTAGCAATCAGCCCCAGCATTTT
CAGRQGHKSPTSNQPQHF
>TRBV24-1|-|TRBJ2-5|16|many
TGTGCCACCAGTGATTGGGGGGCGGGAGATGGAGAGACCCAGTACTTC
CATSDWGAGDGETQYF
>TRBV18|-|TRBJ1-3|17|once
TGTGCCAGCTCACCCATTCCTTCCAGCTTCTCTGGAAACACCATATATTTT
CASSPIPSSFSGNTIYF
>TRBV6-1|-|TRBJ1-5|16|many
TGTGCCAACAACCCTGGGCAGGGCGCCAGCAATCAGCCCCAGCATTTT
CANNPGQGASNQPQHF
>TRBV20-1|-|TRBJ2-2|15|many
TGCAGTGCGAGGGACCCCGGGTCGGACACCGGGGAGCTGTTTTTT
CSARDPGSDTGELFF
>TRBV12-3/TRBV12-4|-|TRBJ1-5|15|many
TGTGCCAGCAGACGAAGGGGTTCAGGCAATCAGCCCCAGCATTTT
CASRRRGSGNQPQHF
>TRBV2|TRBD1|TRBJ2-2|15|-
TGTGCCAGCAGTGAGTTAACAGGGGGCACCGGGGAGCTGTTTTTT
CASSELTGGTGELFF
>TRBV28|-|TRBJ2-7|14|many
TGTGCCAGCAGTCCCAAGACAGTTGACTACGAGCAGTACTTC
CASSPKTVDYEQYF